The clone carrying this T cell receptor (beta chain) was picked up many times. Its cognate antigen is unknown. This sample was taken from a study of read filtering for tumor transcriptome and immune sequencing. Study as a whole: Mean patient age was roughly 70 years, range about 45 to 85; approximately 18 male, more than 11 female. The study, taken as a whole, reports: IR-seq and RNA-seq agreed better without single-read clonotypes. RNA-seq captured clonotypes less deeply and reliably than IR-seq.

Molecular barcoded adaptors covering alpha/delta and beta/gamma chains were used on around 400 ng RNA. TCRdb analysed the reads with MiXCR anew, one entry per CDR3 protein. Here the sample spans roughly 90,000 distinct CDR3 sequences, under 25% being singletons. At the time of active disease, bone marrow was collected from every patient. CDR3 length: 13 residues. CDR1 is DFQATT, CDR2 SNEGSKA, per germline (reference sequence). Trimming cost V 2 bases and J 7 bases, with 12 bases left between them. The sample taken for sequencing was a population of CD138-negative cells sorted from bone marrow. This receptor was taken from a donor aged 40 or older with multiple myeloma. V usage is TRBV20-1 and J usage is TRBJ2-1, with D perhaps being TRBD1 or TRBD2 (6 bases each). The CDR3 here is CSARTGAVNEQFF. For the CDR3, the DNA is TGCAGTGCTAGAACGGGGGCCGTGAATGAGCAGTTCTTC.